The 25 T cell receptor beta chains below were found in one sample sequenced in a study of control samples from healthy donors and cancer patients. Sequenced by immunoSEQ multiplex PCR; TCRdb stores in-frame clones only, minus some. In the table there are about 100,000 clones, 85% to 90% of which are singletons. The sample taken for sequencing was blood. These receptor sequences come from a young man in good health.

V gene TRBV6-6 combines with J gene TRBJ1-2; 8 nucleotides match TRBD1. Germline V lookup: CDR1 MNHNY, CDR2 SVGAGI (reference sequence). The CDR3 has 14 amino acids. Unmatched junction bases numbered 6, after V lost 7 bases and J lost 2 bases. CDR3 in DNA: TGTGCCAGCAAGGACAGGGAAAGGAACTATGGCTACACCTTC. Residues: CASKDRERNYGYTF.

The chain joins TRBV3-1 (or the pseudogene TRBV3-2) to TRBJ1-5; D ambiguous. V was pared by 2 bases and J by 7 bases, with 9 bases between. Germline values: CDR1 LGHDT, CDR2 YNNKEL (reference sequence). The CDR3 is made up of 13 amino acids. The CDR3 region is CASSQKGIQPQHF. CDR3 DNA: TGTGCCAGCAGCCAAAAAGGGATCCAGCCCCAGCATTTT.

CDR3 sequence (DNA): TGTGCCAGCTCACCAGGACGGGCCTACGAGCAGTACGTC. Translation: CASSPGRAYEQYV. This rearrangement joins TRBV18 to TRBJ2-7; D is unresolved. Trimming took 2 bases from V and 2 from J, leaving 7 bases between them. CDR3 size: 13 residues. CDR1 is KGHSH and CDR2 is LQKENI in the germline V gene.

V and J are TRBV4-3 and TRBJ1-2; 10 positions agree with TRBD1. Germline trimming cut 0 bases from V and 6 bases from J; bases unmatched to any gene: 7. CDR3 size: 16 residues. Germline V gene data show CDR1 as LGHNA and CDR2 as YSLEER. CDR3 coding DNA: TGCGCCAGCAGCCAAGACTTGGGACAGGGGAAAGATGGCTACACCTTC. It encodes CASSQDLGQGKDGYTF.

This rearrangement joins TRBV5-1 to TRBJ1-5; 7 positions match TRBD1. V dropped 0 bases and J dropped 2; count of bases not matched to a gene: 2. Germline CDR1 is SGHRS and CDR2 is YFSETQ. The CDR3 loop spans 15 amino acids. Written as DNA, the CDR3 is TGCGCCAGCAGCTTGGAGGGGGCCGGCAATCAGCCCCAGCATTTT. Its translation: CASSLEGAGNQPQHF.

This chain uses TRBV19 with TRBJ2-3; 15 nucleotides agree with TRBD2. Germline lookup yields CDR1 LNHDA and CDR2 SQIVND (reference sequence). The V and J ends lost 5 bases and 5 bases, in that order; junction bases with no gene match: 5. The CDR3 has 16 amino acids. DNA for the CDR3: TGTGCCAGTAGTGGACTAGCGGGAGGGCCTGTAGATACGCAGTATTTT. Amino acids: CASSGLAGGPVDTQYF.

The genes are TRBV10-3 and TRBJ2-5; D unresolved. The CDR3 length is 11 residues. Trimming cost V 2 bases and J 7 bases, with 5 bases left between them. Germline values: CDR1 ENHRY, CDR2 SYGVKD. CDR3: CAISEAGTQYF. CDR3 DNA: TGTGCCATCAGTGAGGCTGGGACCCAGTACTTC.

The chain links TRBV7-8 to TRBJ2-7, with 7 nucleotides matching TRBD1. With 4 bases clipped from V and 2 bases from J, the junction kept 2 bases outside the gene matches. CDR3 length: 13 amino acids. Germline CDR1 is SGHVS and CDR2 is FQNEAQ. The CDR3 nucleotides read TGTGCCAGCAGCTCGACAGGGACCTACGAGCAGTACTTC. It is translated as CASSSTGTYEQYF.

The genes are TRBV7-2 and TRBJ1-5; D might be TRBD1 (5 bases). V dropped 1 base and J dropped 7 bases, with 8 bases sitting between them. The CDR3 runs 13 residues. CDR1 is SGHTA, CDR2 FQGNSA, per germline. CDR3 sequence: CASSLDRTQPQHF. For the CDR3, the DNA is TGTGCCAGCAGCTTAGACAGGACCCAGCCCCAGCATTTT.

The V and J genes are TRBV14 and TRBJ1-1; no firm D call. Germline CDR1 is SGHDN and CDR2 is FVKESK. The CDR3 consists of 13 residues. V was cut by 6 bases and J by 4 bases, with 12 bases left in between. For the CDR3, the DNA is TGTGCCAGCAGGCTTCCCGGAGGCACTGAAGCTTTCTTT. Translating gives CASRLPGGTEAFF.

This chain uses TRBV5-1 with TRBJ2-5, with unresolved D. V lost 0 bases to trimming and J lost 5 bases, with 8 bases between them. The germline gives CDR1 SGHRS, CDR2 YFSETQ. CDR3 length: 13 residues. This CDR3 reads CASSLGGGETQYF. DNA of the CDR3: TGCGCCAGCAGCTTGGGTGGCGGTGAGACCCAGTACTTC.

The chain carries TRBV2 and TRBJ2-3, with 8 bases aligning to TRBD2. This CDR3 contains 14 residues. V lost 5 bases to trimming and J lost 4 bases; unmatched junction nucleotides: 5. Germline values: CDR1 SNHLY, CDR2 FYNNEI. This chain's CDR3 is CASSRLTSADTQYF. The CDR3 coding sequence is TGTGCCAGCAGTCGACTGACTAGCGCAGATACGCAGTATTTT.

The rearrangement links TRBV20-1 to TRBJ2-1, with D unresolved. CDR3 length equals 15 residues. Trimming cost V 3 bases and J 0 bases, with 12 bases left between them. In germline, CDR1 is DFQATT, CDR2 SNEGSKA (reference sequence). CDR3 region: CSASRERSSYNEQFF. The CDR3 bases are TGCAGTGCTAGTCGTGAGCGTTCCTCCTACAATGAGCAGTTCTTC.

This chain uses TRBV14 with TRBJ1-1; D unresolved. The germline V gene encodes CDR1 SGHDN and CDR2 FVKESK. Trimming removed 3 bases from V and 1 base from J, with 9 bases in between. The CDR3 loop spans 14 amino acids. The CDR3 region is CASSQDFGNTEAFF. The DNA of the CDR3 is TGTGCCAGCAGCCAGGATTTTGGGAACACTGAAGCTTTCTTT.

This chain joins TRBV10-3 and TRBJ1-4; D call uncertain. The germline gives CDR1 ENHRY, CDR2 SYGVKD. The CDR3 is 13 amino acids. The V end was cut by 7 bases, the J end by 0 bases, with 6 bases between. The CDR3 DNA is TGTGCCATCAAGCGGGCAACTAATGAAAAACTGTTTTTT. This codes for CAIKRATNEKLFF.

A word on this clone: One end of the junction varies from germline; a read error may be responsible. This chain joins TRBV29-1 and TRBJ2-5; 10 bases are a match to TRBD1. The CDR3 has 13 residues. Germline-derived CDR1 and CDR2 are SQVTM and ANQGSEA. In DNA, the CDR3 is TGCAGCGTTGAAGATCCCGGGACAGGGGCCTTCAACTTC. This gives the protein CSVEDPGTGAFNF.

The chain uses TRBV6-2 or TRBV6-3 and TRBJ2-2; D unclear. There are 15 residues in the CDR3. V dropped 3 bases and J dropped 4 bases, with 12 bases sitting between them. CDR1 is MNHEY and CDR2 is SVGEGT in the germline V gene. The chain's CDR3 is CASSYIATGTGELFF. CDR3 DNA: TGTGCCAGCAGTTATATCGCAACGGGCACCGGGGAGCTGTTTTTT.

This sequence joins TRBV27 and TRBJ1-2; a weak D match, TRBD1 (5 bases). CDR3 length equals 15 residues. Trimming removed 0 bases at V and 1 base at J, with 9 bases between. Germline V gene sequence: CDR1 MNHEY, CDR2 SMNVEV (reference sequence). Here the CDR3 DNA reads TGTGCCAGCAGTTTATCAGGGGTCAATAACTATGGCTACACCTTC. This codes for CASSLSGVNNYGYTF.

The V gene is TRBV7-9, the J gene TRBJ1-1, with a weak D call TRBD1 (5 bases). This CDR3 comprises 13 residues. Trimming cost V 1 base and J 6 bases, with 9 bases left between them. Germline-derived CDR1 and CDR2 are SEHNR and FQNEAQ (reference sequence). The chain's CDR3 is CASSLEGAAEAFF. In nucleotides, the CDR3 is TGTGCCAGCAGCTTAGAAGGGGCAGCTGAAGCTTTCTTT.

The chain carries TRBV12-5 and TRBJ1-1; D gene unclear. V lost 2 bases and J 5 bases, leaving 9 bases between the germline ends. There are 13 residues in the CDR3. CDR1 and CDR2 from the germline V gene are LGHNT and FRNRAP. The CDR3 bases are TGTGCTAGTGGTTTGTATGCGGGTACTGAAGCTTTCTTT. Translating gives CASGLYAGTEAFF.

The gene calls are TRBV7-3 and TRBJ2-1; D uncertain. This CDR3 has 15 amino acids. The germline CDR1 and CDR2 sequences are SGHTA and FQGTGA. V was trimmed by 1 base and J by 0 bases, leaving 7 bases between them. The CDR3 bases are TGTGCCAGCAGCTTAATTGCCAGCTCCTACAATGAGCAGTTCTTC. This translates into CASSLIASSYNEQFF.

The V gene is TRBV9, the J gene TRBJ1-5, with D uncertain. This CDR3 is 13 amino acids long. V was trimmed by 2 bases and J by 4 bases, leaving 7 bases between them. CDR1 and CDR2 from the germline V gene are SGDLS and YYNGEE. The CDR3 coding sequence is TGTGCCAGCAGCGTCGGGGATAATCAGCCCCAGCATTTT. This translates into CASSVGDNQPQHF.

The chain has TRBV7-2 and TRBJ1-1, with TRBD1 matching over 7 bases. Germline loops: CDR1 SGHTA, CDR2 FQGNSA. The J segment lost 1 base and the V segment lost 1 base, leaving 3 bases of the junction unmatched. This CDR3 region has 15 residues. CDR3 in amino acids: CASSLGTGQNTEAFF. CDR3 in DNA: TGTGCCAGCAGCTTAGGGACAGGCCAGAACACTGAAGCTTTCTTT.

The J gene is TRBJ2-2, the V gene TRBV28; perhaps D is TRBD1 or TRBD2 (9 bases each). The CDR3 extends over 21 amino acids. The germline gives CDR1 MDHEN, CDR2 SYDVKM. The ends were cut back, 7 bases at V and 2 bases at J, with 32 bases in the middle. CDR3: CASIFNLGQGTSGRNTGELFF. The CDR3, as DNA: TGTGCCAGCATTTTTAATTTGGGACAGGGAACTAGCGGGCGTAACACCGGGGAGCTGTTTTTT. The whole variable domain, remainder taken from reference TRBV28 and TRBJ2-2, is DVKVTQSSRYLVKRTGEKVFLECVQDMDHENMFWYRQDPGLGLRLIYFSYDVKMKEKGDIPEGYSVSREKKERFSLILESASTNQTSMYLCASIFNLGQGTSGRNTGELFFGEGSRLTVL.

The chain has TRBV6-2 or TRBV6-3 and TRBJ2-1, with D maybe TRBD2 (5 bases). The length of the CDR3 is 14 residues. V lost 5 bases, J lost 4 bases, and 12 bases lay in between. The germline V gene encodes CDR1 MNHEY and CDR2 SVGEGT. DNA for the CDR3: TGTGCCAGCAGTCTTGAGGGATTGTACAATGAGCAGTTCTTC. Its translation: CASSLEGLYNEQFF.